This is a list of T cell receptor beta chains from one sample in a study of vaccination and CD4 T cells after COVID-19. Their antigens are not known. In TCRdb, the PCR reads were re-called with MiXCR into one record per CDR3 protein. The table lists 7,500 to 8,500 distinct CDR3 sequences, around three fifths of them singletons. The sequencing here drew on cultured CD4+ T cells from blood, taken after SARS-CoV-2 vaccination. The receptors were sampled from a human donor with COVID-19. CDR3s include the opening cysteine and the closing phenylalanine or tryptophan. Each record gives: D gene, V gene, CDR3 length, J gene, clone size, CDR3 DNA, CDR3 protein. D genes are given only for firm matches. Part of the rows lack a size; the others show once, few, many or a class for expanded clones.

TRBD1	TRBV20-1	17	TRBJ1-5	NA	TGCAGTGCACAGGGACAGGGTACGCTCTATAGCAATCAGCCCCAGCATTTT	CSAQGQGTLYSNQPQHF
NA	TRBV20-1	12	TRBJ1-5	few	TGCAGTGCTAATATCGAGAATCAGCCCCAGCATTTT	CSANIENQPQHF
NA	TRBV6-1	13	TRBJ1-1	NA	TGTGCCAGCAGGCTACAGGGGAACACTGAAGCTTTCTTT	CASRLQGNTEAFF
TRBD1	TRBV7-8	17	TRBJ2-3	NA	TGTGCCAGCAGCGCACGACTCCGGGACAGGGTCGTAGATACGCAGTATTTT	CASSARLRDRVVDTQYF
NA	TRBV6-1	14	TRBJ2-5	NA	TGTGCCAGCAGCCCCGTATCAGGGAGAGAGACCCAGTACTTC	CASSPVSGRETQYF
TRBD2	TRBV7-2	14	TRBJ2-3	NA	TGTGCCAGCAGCCGCCTACGGGGGGCAGATACGCAGTATTTT	CASSRLRGADTQYF
NA	TRBV10-3	15	TRBJ2-7	NA	TGTGCCATCAGTGAGTCGACTGGGGGTGCCTACGAGCAGTACTTC	CAISESTGGAYEQYF
NA	TRBV20-1	14	TRBJ1-1	few	TGCAGTGCTAGAGGTCCAGGGGAATTTACTGAAGCTTTCTTT	CSARGPGEFTEAFF
TRBD1	TRBV11-3	16	TRBJ2-3	NA	TGTGCCAGCAGTGGGATTGGACAGGGCGGGACAGATACGCAGTATTTT	CASSGIGQGGTDTQYF
NA	TRBV20-1	16	TRBJ1-6	NA	TGCAGTGCTAGAGTCAGGGATGAGGCCTATAATTCACCCCTCCACTTT	CSARVRDEAYNSPLHF
NA	TRBV6-2/TRBV6-3	14	TRBJ1-1	NA	TGTGCCAGCAAAGACGGGGGGGCGGGTACTGAAGCTTTCTTT	CASKDGGAGTEAFF
TRBD2	TRBV19	20	TRBJ2-1	NA	TGTGCCAGTAGCAAAGGACTAGCGGGGGACCCTTGGAGCTCCTACAATGAGCAGTTCTTC	CASSKGLAGDPWSSYNEQFF
TRBD1	TRBV5-8	16	TRBJ1-3	NA	TGTGCCAGCAGCAGGGGACAGGGGAACTCTGGAAACACCATATATTTT	CASSRGQGNSGNTIYF
TRBD2	TRBV6-5	15	TRBJ2-5	NA	TGTGCCAGCAGTTCTCTCGCGGGGGGGCCGCAGACCCAGTACTTC	CASSSLAGGPQTQYF
NA	TRBV29-1	13	TRBJ1-2	NA	TGCAGCGTCGTACCCGGACGTAACTATGGCTACACCTTC	CSVVPGRNYGYTF
NA	TRBV6-1	16	TRBJ1-5	NA	TGTGCCAGCAGAGCCTCCGGGACTGCGAAAAATCAGCCCCAGCATTTT	CASRASGTAKNQPQHF
NA	TRBV10-1	13	TRBJ1-2	NA	TGCGCCAGCAGTGAGAGACATCTCTCCGGCTACACCTTC	CASSERHLSGYTF
NA	TRBV7-9	15	TRBJ2-3	NA	TGTGCCAGCAGCTTCGCCCCATCCCCTGGGGATACGCAGTATTTT	CASSFAPSPGDTQYF
NA	TRBV15	15	TRBJ2-5	NA	TGTGCCACCAGCAGAGATGATAAGGGGAGGGAGACCCAGTACTTC	CATSRDDKGRETQYF
NA	TRBV7-9	16	TRBJ2-7	NA	TGTGCCAGCAGCTTAAGCCGTACCGGACAGCTCCACGAGCAGTACTTC	CASSLSRTGQLHEQYF
NA	TRBV6-1	13	TRBJ2-5	NA	TGTGCCAGCCTTGGGGGGTCGGGGGAGACCCAGTACTTC	CASLGGSGETQYF
TRBD1	TRBV20-1	15	TRBJ2-2	NA	TGCAGTGCTAGATTGGGGACAGGGGGGACCGGGGAGCTGTTTTTT	CSARLGTGGTGELFF
NA	TRBV12-3/TRBV12-4	17	TRBJ2-5	few	TGTGCCAGCAGGGAGGAACGTGGACTGGGCGGTGAAGAGACCCAGTACTTC	CASREERGLGGEETQYF
TRBD2	TRBV20-1	16	TRBJ2-5	NA	TGCAGTGCCGGTCGCGGCGCTAGCGGGGGGGAAGAGACCCAGTACTTC	CSAGRGASGGEETQYF
NA	TRBV6-1	15	TRBJ1-6	few	TGTGCCAGCAGGGCGAGACAGAGTGGTAATTCACCCCTCCACTTT	CASRARQSGNSPLHF
TRBD1	TRBV20-1	15	TRBJ1-2	once	TGCAGTGCTAGAGGGACAGGGGAGGCATCCTTGGGCTACACCTTC	CSARGTGEASLGYTF
TRBD1	TRBV19	15	TRBJ2-7	NA	TGTGCCAGTAGTATGAATCGACAGGGTTTACACGAGCAGTACTTC	CASSMNRQGLHEQYF
NA	TRBV28	14	TRBJ2-6	NA	TGTGCCACACAGGGTTCGGCTGGGGCCAACGTCCTGACTTTC	CATQGSAGANVLTF
TRBD1	TRBV6-1	14	TRBJ2-2	NA	TGTGCCATTCGGGACAGGGACTACACCGGGGAGCTGTTTTTT	CAIRDRDYTGELFF
TRBD1	TRBV6-2/TRBV6-3	13	TRBJ2-7	NA	TGTGCCAGCAGAGACGGGACAGCTTACGAGCAGTACTTC	CASRDGTAYEQYF
NA	TRBV7-7	16	TRBJ2-3	NA	TGTGCTAGCAGAAACGCGCGGGGAAACGGCACAGATACGCAGTATTTT	CASRNARGNGTDTQYF